This T cell receptor beta chain derives from a study of T cells after somatic rescue of genetic block. The CDR3 runs to 11 residues. Germline CDR1 SGHRS, CDR2 YFSETQ. The germline V and J ends were trimmed by 5 bases and 3 bases, with 3 bases remaining between them. Libraries were prepared by immunoSEQ multiplex PCR; TCRdb keeps only in-frame clonotypes and omits some of them. Of roughly 120,000 clones detected, 80% to 95% appear once; the ten largest clones hold approximately 1.5%. The sequenced material came from peripheral blood mononuclear cells (PBMCs). The chain is built from TRBV5-1 and TRBJ2-1, with D unresolved. The receptor was isolated from a woman in her late teens or twenties. In DNA form, the CDR3 reads TGCGCCAGCAGTAACTACAATGAGCAGTTCTTC. This gives the protein CASSNYNEQFF.